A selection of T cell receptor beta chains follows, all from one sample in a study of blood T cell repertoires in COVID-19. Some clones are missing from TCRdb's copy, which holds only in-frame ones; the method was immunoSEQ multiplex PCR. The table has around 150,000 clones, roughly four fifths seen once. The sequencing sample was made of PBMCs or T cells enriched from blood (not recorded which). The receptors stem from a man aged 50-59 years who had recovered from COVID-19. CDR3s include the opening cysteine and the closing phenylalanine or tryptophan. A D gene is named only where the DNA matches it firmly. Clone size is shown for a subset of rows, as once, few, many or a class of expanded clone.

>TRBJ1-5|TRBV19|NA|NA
CASSISGYQPQHF
TGTGCCAGTAGTATAAGCGGGTATCAGCCCCAGCATTTT
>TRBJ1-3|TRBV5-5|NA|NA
CASSYNQANSGNTIYF
TGTGCCAGCAGCTACAATCAGGCTAACTCTGGAAACACCATATATTTT
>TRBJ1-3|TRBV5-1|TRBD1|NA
CASSLQGAYSGNTIYF
TGCGCCAGCAGCCTCCAGGGGGCCTACTCTGGAAACACCATATATTTT
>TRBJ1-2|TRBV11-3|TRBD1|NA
CASSPGQLYGYTF
TGTGCCAGCAGCCCGGGACAGTTGTATGGCTACACCTTC
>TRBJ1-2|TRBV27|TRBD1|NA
CASSRDRQGRYGYTF
TGTGCCAGCAGCAGAGACCGACAGGGACGGTATGGCTACACCTTC
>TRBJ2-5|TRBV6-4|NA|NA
CASRAQGGETQYF
TGTGCCAGCAGAGCCCAGGGAGGAGAGACCCAGTACTTC
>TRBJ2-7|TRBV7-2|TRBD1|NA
CASKQDRDSYEQYF
TGTGCCAGCAAACAGGACAGGGACTCCTACGAGCAGTACTTC
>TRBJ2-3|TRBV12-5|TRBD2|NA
CASGLGLAGGTDTQYF
TGTGCTAGTGGTTTGGGACTAGCGGGGGGCACAGATACGCAGTATTTT
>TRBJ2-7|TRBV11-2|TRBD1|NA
CASSPALDRGLYEQYF
TGTGCCAGCAGCCCAGCGCTGGACAGGGGGCTCTACGAGCAGTACTTC
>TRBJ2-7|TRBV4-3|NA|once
CASSQVGGVHEQYF
TGCGCCAGCAGCCAAGTAGGAGGGGTCCACGAGCAGTACTTC
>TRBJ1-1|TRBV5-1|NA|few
CASSPGGELNTEAFF
TGCGCCAGCAGCCCTGGGGGGGAACTGAACACTGAAGCTTTCTTT
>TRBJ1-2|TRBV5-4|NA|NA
CASSLDYRQGYTF
TGTGCCAGCAGCTTGGATTACCGCCAGGGCTACACCTTC
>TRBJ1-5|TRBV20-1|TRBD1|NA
CSATGWGQEVF
TGCAGTGCAACCGGTTGGGGACAGGAGGTCTTT
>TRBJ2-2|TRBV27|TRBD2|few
CASSLTPGGGASGELFF
TGTGCCAGCAGTTTAACCCCTGGCGGGGGGGCCTCCGGGGAGCTGTTTTTT
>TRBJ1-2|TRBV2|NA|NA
CASSAQGYGYTF
TGTGCCAGCAGTGCCCAGGGCTATGGCTACACCTTC